The count of the clone carrying this T cell receptor (beta chain) is one. The CDR3 has 14 residues. Germline V CDR1 and CDR2: LNHDA, SQIVND (reference sequence). The germline V and J ends were trimmed by 6 bases and 5 bases, with 16 bases remaining between them. In the original workflow: Nucleated cell number was recorded as an estimate derived from reference gene primer amplification. Sequencing was performed with immunoSEQ multiplex PCR; in TCRdb, only in-frame clones are kept and a portion is missing. The DNA was the basis for D and trimming; V, J and clone size are from that table. The data contain approximately 160,000 clones, 70% to 90% of them singletons. These data belong to a study of blood T cell repertoires in COVID-19.

The chain combines TRBV19 with TRBJ1-1; D is unresolved. This clonotype was sampled from a man between 45 and 60 years old with active or convalescent COVID-19. The sequencing sample was made of peripheral blood. The CDR3 DNA follows: TGTGCCAGTAGCAAAAGGGTGTCGGGGACTGAAGCTTTCTTT. This encodes CASSKRVSGTEAFF.